This T cell receptor (beta chain) originates from a study of T cells after yellow fever vaccination. Study overall: When fractions had low cell numbers, they were prepared with SMART-Seq v4 Ultra Low Input.

Production of TCR cDNA was by 5'RACE template switching, which also added a universal primer site and UMIs. TCRdb fed the 5' RACE reads into MiXCR, producing one record per CDR3 protein. This table holds some 560,000 distinct CDR3 sequences, 17% found once. This clonotype was observed a handful of times. Trimming took 3 bases from V and 5 from J, leaving 13 bases between them. The length of the CDR3 is 14 residues. The source is a man aged 18 to 29 who received the YFV17D yellow fever vaccine. Here the sequenced sample was PBMCs, taken roughly 5 days after the first yellow fever vaccination. V and J are TRBV12-3 or TRBV12-4 and TRBJ2-5; D not certain. The CDR3: CASSFLHPGETQYF. The CDR3 DNA sequence: TGTGCCAGCAGTTTCCTCCATCCCGGGGAGACCCAGTACTTC.